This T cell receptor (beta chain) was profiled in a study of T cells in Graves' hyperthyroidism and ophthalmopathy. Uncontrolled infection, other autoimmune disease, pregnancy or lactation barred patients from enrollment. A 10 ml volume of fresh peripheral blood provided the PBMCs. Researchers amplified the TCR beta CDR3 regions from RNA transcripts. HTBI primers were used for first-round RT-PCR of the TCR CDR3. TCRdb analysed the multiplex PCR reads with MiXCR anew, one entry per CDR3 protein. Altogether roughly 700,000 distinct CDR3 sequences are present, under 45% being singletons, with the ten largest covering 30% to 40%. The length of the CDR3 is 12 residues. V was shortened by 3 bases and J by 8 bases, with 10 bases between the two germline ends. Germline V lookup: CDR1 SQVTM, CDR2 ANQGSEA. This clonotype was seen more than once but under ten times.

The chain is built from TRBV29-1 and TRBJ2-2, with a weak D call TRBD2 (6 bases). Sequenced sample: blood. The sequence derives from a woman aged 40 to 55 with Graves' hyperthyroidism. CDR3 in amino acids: CSVDGREGELFF. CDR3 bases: TGCAGCGTTGACGGTCGGGAGGGGGAGCTGTTTTTT.